The clone carrying this TCR beta chain showed up many times. Its antigen is unidentified. Germline V gene data show CDR1 as DFQATT and CDR2 as SNEGSKA (reference sequence). V lost 2 bases to trimming and J lost 3 bases; unmatched junction nucleotides: 5. The CDR3 has 14 amino acids. The data derive from a study of blood T cells in healthy people across ages. Study-wide points: More naive CD4+ cells and higher diversity marked long-lived donors relative to aged donors.

Alongside a J-beta primer mix, a sample-barcoded 5' primer served in a second PCR lasting about 7 to 11 cycles. No fewer than 3 million CDR3-containing paired-end reads came from each sample. In TCRdb, the 5' RACE reads were re-called with MiXCR into one record per CDR3 protein. The sample carries 650,000 to 700,000 distinct CDR3 sequences, under 65% recorded once. The chain is built from TRBV20-1 and TRBJ2-7, with 9 bases matching TRBD2. The TCR sequence derives from a woman aged 80 or over in good health. The sequencing input was blood. The CDR3: CSARPLAGLYEQYF. The CDR3 DNA is TGCAGTGCTAGACCACTAGCGGGCCTCTACGAGCAGTACTTC.